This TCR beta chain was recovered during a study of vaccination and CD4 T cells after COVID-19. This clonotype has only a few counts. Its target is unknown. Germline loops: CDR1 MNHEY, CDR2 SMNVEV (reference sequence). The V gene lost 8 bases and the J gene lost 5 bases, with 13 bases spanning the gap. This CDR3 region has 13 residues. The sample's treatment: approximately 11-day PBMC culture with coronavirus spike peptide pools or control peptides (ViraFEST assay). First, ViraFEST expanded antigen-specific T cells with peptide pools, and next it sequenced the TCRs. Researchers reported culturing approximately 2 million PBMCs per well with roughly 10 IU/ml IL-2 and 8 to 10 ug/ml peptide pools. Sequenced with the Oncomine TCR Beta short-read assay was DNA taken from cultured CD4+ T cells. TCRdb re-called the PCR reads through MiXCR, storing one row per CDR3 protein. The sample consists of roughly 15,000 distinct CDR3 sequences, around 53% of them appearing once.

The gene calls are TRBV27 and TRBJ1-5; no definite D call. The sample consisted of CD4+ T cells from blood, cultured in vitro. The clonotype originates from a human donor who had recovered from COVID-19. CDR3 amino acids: CASQLDLYQPQHF. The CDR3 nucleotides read TGTGCCAGCCAGTTGGACCTATATCAGCCCCAGCATTTT.